Described below is a single T cell receptor beta chain sequence and its context. No antigen is known for it. This specimen comes from a study of identifying expanded T cells in peripheral blood. Regarding the study as a whole: Across healthy donors, higher total template counts meant significantly greater approximately two-week count variance. Technical replicates showed around 1.1 changed clones; two weeks roughly 18; four weeks 19.

TCRdb keeps only in-frame clones here, not all; method: immunoSEQ multiplex PCR. The top ten clones hold around 5.9% of a sample with about 94,000 clones, 88% of them seen once. This CDR3 region has 12 residues. Germline loops: CDR1 ENHRY, CDR2 SYGVKD. V gave up 7 bases and J gave up 4 bases, with 10 bases separating them. This receptor was identified in a person between 18 and 75 years old in good health. This sequence joins TRBV10-3 and TRBJ1-2, with D perhaps TRBD1 (6 bases). The source material was blood. CDR3 DNA: TGTGCCATCAAACAGGGTGGCTATGGCTACACCTTC. It translates to CAIKQGGYGYTF.